This TCR beta chain is drawn from a study of cytomegalovirus exposure and HLA in healthy donors. Details on this clone: Its target is not known.

Germline CDR1 and CDR2: SGHKS and YYEKEE (reference sequence). Germline trimming cut 8 bases from V and 2 bases from J; bases unmatched to any gene: 3. The CDR3 runs to 13 residues. Study results and limitations: CMV antigen specificity of a few CMV-associated chains was confirmed in vitro. By a later analysis, the bulk of CMV-associated TCR beta chains appeared HLA-restricted.

60 Vbeta and 13 Jbeta primers were used in PCR. The table came from immunoSEQ multiplex PCR; TCRdb's copy has only in-frame clones and leaves some out. Among 70,000 to 95,000 clones listed, roughly four fifths were seen once. The chain carries TRBV5-5 and TRBJ1-5; 8 positions agree with TRBD1. The sequenced sample was PBMCs. The sequence came from a human donor in good health. The DNA for the CDR3 is TGTGCCAGTACAGGGGGGGGCAATCAGCCCCAGCATTTT. This encodes CASTGGGNQPQHF.